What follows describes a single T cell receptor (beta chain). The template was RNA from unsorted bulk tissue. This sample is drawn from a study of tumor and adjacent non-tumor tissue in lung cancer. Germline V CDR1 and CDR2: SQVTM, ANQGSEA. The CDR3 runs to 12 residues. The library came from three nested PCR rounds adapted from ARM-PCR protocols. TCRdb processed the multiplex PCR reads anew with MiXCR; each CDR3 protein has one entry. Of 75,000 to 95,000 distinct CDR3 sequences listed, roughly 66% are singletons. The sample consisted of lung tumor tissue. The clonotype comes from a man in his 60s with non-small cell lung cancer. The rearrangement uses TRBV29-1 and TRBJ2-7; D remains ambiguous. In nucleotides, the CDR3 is TGCAACTTTGCTACAGAGCCCGACGAGCAGTACTTC. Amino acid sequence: CNFATEPDEQYF.